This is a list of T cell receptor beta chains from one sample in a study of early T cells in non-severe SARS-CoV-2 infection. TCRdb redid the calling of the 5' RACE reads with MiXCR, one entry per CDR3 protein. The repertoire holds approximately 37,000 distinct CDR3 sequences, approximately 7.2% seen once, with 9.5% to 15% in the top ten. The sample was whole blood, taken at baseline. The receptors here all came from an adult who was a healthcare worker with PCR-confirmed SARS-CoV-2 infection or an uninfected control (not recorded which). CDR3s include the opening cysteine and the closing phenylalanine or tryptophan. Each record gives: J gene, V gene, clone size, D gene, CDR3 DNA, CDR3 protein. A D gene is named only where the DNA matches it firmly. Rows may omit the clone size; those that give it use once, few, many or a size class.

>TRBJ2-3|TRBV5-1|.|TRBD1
TGCGCCAGCAGCTCAAAGGGACAGACCATCACAGATACGCAGTATTTT
CASSSKGQTITDTQYF
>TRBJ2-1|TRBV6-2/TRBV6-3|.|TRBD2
TGTGCCAGCCGTCTAGCGGGGGGGAATAACAATGAGCAGTTCTTC
CASRLAGGNNNEQFF
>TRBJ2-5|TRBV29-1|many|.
TGCAGCGTTGAAGCCTCGAAGGAGACCCAGTACTTC
CSVEASKETQYF
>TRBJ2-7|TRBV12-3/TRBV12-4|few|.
TGTGCCAGCAGTTTGGACCTACGGTGGGAGCAGTACTTC
CASSLDLRWEQYF
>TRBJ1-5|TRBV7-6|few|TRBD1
TGTGCCAGCAGCCTGGGGACAGGGGAACAGCCCCAGCATTTT
CASSLGTGEQPQHF
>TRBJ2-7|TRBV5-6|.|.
TGTGCCAGCAGCCCGGACGGTAACTACGAGCAGTACTTC
CASSPDGNYEQYF
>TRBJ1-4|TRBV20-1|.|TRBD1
TGCAGTGCTAGAGATCTATCCGCAGGGGGACGCGAAAAACTGTTTTTT
CSARDLSAGGREKLFF
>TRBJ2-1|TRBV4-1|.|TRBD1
TGCGCCAGCAGCCAGGAGGGACAGGGATGGGATGAGCAGTTCTTC
CASSQEGQGWDEQFF
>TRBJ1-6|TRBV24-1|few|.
TGTGCCACAAGAGAACCGACAGCAGCAGATTCACCCCTCCACTTT
CATREPTAADSPLHF
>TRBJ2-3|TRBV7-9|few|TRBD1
TGTGCCAGCAGCTTAGGCCAGGTCCGGACACAAAGGACAGGGGGAGCCTCTAGCACAGATACGCAGTATTTT
CASSLGQVRTQRTGGASSTDTQYF
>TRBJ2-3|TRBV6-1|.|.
TGTGCCAGCAGTGAAAGGGGTCCAGATACGCAGTATTTT
CASSERGPDTQYF
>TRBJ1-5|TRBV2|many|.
TGTGCCAGCAGTGGGGGCAGCCAGCCCCAGCATTTT
CASSGGSQPQHF
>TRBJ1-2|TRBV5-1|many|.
TGCGCCAGCAGCTTGCCACAGGCCTATGGCTACACCTTC
CASSLPQAYGYTF
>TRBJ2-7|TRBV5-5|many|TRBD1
TGTGCCAGCAGCTTGGCCCGACAGGGCTACGAGCAGTACTTC
CASSLARQGYEQYF
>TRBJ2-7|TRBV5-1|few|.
TGCGCCAGCAGCTTTGACACGGACGAGCAGTACTTC
CASSFDTDEQYF
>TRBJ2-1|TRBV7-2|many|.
TGTGCCAGCAGCTTTTTCCAGGTTGGATACAATGAGCAGTTCTTC
CASSFFQVGYNEQFF
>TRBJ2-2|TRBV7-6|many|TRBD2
TGTGCCAGCGGGGGACTAGCGGGGGGAAGGGAGCTGTTTTTT
CASGGLAGGRELFF
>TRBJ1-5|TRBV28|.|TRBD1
TGTGCCAGCAGACCGGACAGGGCGGGTCAGCCCCAGCATTTT
CASRPDRAGQPQHF
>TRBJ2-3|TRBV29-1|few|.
TGCAGCGTTGACCCGGGAGACGGCACAGATACGCAGTATTTT
CSVDPGDGTDTQYF
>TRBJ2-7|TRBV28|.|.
TGTGCCAGCACTCCCCCTCCCCCAGCGGGCGACGAGCAGTACTTC
CASTPPPPAGDEQYF
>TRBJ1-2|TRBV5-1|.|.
TGCGCCAGATGGCTGCAGGCCGCTCGGGTAACGGCGAGGGGCTACACCTTC
CARWLQAARVTARGYTF
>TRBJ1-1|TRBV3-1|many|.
TGTGCCAGCAGCCCGGGACCCATGAACACTGAAGCTTTCTTT
CASSPGPMNTEAFF
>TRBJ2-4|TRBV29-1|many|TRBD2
TGCAGCGTGGCGGTCGCTAGCGGGGGACCTAAAAACATTCAGTACTTC
CSVAVASGGPKNIQYF
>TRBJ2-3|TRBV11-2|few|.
TGTGCCAGCAGCTCTCTATCGCAAGGCGATACGCAGTATTTT
CASSSLSQGDTQYF
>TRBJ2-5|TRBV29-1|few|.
TGCAGCCTCGGACAGCGGCAAGAGACCCAGTACTTC
CSLGQRQETQYF
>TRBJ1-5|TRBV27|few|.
TGTGCCAGCAGTTTATCCAGTCCAAGACTTCAGCCCCAGCATTTT
CASSLSSPRLQPQHF
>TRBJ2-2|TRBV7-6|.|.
TGTGCCAGCAGCAAGGACCCCACCGGGGAGCTGTTTTTT
CASSKDPTGELFF
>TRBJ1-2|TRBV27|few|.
TGTGCCAGCAGAACTACGGATAACTATGGCTACACCTTC
CASRTTDNYGYTF
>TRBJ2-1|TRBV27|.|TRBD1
TGTGCCAGCAGTTTATCCGGGACAGTCTCCTACAATGAGCAGTTCTTC
CASSLSGTVSYNEQFF
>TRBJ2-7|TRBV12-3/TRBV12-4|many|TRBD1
TGTGCCAGCAGCAAACAGGGGGTAGGGTCCTACGAGCAGTACTTC
CASSKQGVGSYEQYF
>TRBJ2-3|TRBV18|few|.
TGTGCCAGCTCACCGGGGGGCTCTTTCACAGATACGCAGTATTTT
CASSPGGSFTDTQYF
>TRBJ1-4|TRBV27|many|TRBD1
TGTGCCAGCAGCCCCTCCGGGACAGGGGTTGAAAAACTGTTTTTT
CASSPSGTGVEKLFF
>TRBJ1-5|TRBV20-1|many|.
TGCAGTGCTGGGGAAGGGGTGATTCAGCCCCAGCATTTT
CSAGEGVIQPQHF
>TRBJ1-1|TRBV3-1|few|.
TGTGCCAGCAGCCCCACGGGGACTGAAGCTTTCTTT
CASSPTGTEAFF
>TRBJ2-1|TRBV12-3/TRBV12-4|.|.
TGTGCCAGCAGTTTTAGTTCGGGGTACAATGAGCAGTTCTTC
CASSFSSGYNEQFF
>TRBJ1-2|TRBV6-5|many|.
TGTGCCAGCAGTCGGAATCAAGGGGGGATAGGGCCCTATGGCTACACCTTC
CASSRNQGGIGPYGYTF
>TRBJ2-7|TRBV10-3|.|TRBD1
TGTGCCATCAGTGAGGCCAGGGGGCTGAACTACGAGCAGTACTTC
CAISEARGLNYEQYF
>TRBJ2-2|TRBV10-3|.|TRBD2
TGTGCCATCAGTGAGACCGGGACTAGCGGGTACACCGGGGAGCTGTTTTTT
CAISETGTSGYTGELFF
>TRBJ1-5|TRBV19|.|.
TGTGCCAGTAGTATGGCGAGTACACCATATAGCAATCAGCCCCAGCATTTT
CASSMASTPYSNQPQHF
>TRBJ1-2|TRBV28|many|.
TGTGCCAGCAGTTTTTGGGAATCTGGCTACACCTTC
CASSFWESGYTF
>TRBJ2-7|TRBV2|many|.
TGTGCCAGCAGTTACGGGGGACAGATCGAATACGAGCAGTACTTC
CASSYGGQIEYEQYF
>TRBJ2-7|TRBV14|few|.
TGTGCCAGCAGTCAAGGAGAGGGTTTCCCCTCCTACGAGCAGTACTTC
CASSQGEGFPSYEQYF
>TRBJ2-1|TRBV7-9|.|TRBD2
TGTGCCAGCAGCTTAGCGCGCGGGGGACCGTGGAATGAGCAGTTCTTC
CASSLARGGPWNEQFF
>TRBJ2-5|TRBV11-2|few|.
TGTGCCAGCAGCTTAGGGACACAGCGAGGGACCCAGTACTTC
CASSLGTQRGTQYF
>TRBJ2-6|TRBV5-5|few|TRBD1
TGTGCCAGCAGCTTCACAGGGGCTGGGGCCAACGTCCTGACTTTC
CASSFTGAGANVLTF
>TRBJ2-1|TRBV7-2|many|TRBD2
TGTGCCAGCAGTTCCCCCGGGGGGGCGGGAAATGAGCAGTTCTTC
CASSSPGGAGNEQFF
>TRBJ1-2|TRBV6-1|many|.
TGTGCCAGCCACCCTTTTGATTATGGCTACACCTTC
CASHPFDYGYTF
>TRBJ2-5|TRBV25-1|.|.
TGTGCCAGCAGTGAATGGGGAGAGACCCAGTACTTC
CASSEWGETQYF
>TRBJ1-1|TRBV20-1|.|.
TGCAGTGCTAGTATCCCAGGGGCATGGTCTGAAGCTTTCTTT
CSASIPGAWSEAFF
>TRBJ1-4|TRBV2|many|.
TGTGCCAGCATTGGGGCAGGATACGAAAAACTGTTTTTT
CASIGAGYEKLFF
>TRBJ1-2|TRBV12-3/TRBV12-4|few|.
TGTGCCAGCAGTTTACCAGGGACTAATGGCTACACCTTC
CASSLPGTNGYTF
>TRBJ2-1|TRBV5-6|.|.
TGTGCCAGCAGTCCAGGCCGGGGCAATGAGCAGTTCTTC
CASSPGRGNEQFF
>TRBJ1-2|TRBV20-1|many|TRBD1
TGCAGTGCTATTATCGGGACAGGGCGCTCGGGCCATGGCTACACCTTC
CSAIIGTGRSGHGYTF
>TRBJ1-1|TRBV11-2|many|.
TGTGCCAGCGAACCAGGGGCAGGGAGTGAAGCTTTCTTT
CASEPGAGSEAFF
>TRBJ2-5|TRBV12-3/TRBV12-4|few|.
TGTGCCAGCAGTTTCGGGGGACAGCAAGAGACCCAGTACTTC
CASSFGGQQETQYF